These T cell receptor beta chains were read from a single sample in a study of HIV-infected patients and healthy controls. TCRdb called the 5' RACE reads again in MiXCR, with one record for every CDR3 protein. The sample gives 10,000 to 15,000 distinct CDR3 sequences, approximately 10% of which show up once; nearly 6.5% is in the top ten. Sequenced material: blood. The receptors were gathered from an adult in good health. The CDR3 runs from the conserved cysteine through the conserved F or W. D genes are given only for firm matches. The listing skips clone size in some rows; elsewhere it reads once, few, many or a size class.

clone size | J gene | V gene | D gene | CDR3 DNA | CDR3 protein
. | TRBJ1-1 | TRBV6-6 | . | TGTGCCAGCAGTTACCAGGGTACGGACACTGAAGCTTTCTTT | CASSYQGTDTEAFF
once | TRBJ2-1 | TRBV11-2 | . | TGTGCCAGCAGCTTAGTCTCCGGGGGCACTTACAATGAGCAGTTCTTC | CASSLVSGGTYNEQFF
many | TRBJ1-1 | TRBV28 | TRBD1 | TGTGCCAGCAGTCAAACACCCGGGACAGGGGCTAACACTGAAGCTTTCTTT | CASSQTPGTGANTEAFF
many | TRBJ2-5 | TRBV6-5 | . | TGTGCCAGCAGTCTGCGGACACTAAAGACAGAGACCCAGTACTTC | CASSLRTLKTETQYF
. | TRBJ1-4 | TRBV28 | . | TGTGCCAGCACCGGGCCCCAGGGTGAAAAACTGTTTTTT | CASTGPQGEKLFF
once | TRBJ2-3 | TRBV7-9 | TRBD1 | TGTGCCAGCAGCTGGGGACAGAGCACAGATACGCAGTATTTT | CASSWGQSTDTQYF
medium-sized | TRBJ1-4 | TRBV7-8 | . | TGTGCCAGCAGCTTAGCGCTAAGGGAAAGAGGAGGGGTCGGCGGATCAACTAATGAAAAACTGTTTTTT | CASSLALRERGGVGGSTNEKLFF
. | TRBJ2-5 | TRBV2 | TRBD2 | TGTGCCAGCAGCCCCGGACTAGCGGGAGGGACGGAGACCCAGTACTTC | CASSPGLAGGTETQYF
many | TRBJ2-3 | TRBV7-2 | TRBD2 | TGTGCCAGCAGCAAGGGGACTAGCGGCACAGATACGCAGTATTTT | CASSKGTSGTDTQYF
many | TRBJ1-1 | TRBV2 | . | TGTGCCAGCAGTGTTTCAGGTCTGAACACTGAAGCTTTCTTT | CASSVSGLNTEAFF
many | TRBJ1-2 | TRBV20-1 | . | TGCAGTGCTAGCAGTGACCTTAACTATGGCTACACCTTC | CSASSDLNYGYTF
many | TRBJ2-6 | TRBV19 | . | TGTGCCAGTAGTATGTCTGGGGCCAACGTCCTGACTTTC | CASSMSGANVLTF
many | TRBJ1-2 | TRBV29-1 | . | TGCAGCGTATACGGGCCGGGGCACCCAGCTAACTATGGCTACACCTTC | CSVYGPGHPANYGYTF
many | TRBJ1-2 | TRBV2 | . | TGTGCCAGTCTTAGACAGATCGTCTATGGCTACACCTTC | CASLRQIVYGYTF
medium-sized | TRBJ1-5 | TRBV30 | . | TGTGCCTGGACTCCCCCCGGACAGCCCGATCAGCCCCAGCATTTT | CAWTPPGQPDQPQHF
. | TRBJ2-3 | TRBV5-1 | . | TGCGCCAGCAGTCCGACTACGGGCCCAGATACGCAGTATTTT | CASSPTTGPDTQYF
few | TRBJ1-5 | TRBV10-3 | TRBD1 | TGTGCCATCAGTGAGTCGTCGGGGACAGGGAAACAGCCCCAGCATTTT | CAISESSGTGKQPQHF
many | TRBJ2-5 | TRBV6-1 | . | TGTGCCAGCAGTGGGGCCCGACAGAACGGAGAGACCCAGTACTTC | CASSGARQNGETQYF
medium-sized | TRBJ2-5 | TRBV28 | . | TGTGCCAGCAGGACTGGGGCCCAGGGCCAAGAGACCCAGTACTTC | CASRTGAQGQETQYF
. | TRBJ2-2 | TRBV27 | TRBD2 | TGTGCCAGCAGTTTATTGGTAGCGGGAAACACCGGGGAGCTGTTTTTT | CASSLLVAGNTGELFF
medium-sized | TRBJ2-5 | TRBV10-3 | . | TGTGCCATCAGTGTAGGGGGTCCCGAAGAGACCCAGTACTTC | CAISVGGPEETQYF
many | TRBJ1-2 | TRBV6-1 | . | TGTGCCAGCAGTGAAATGACGGCAAACTATGGCTACACCTTC | CASSEMTANYGYTF
. | TRBJ2-1 | TRBV5-1 | . | TGCGCCAGCAGCTTGGAAGGGGGTGGGAATGAGCAGTTCTTC | CASSLEGGGNEQFF
many | TRBJ2-1 | TRBV10-3 | . | TGTGCCATCAGTAACCTAGCCAAACCCTACAATGAGCAGTTCTTC | CAISNLAKPYNEQFF
many | TRBJ1-1 | TRBV20-1 | . | TGCAGTGCTAGGGGGGGAGCCGAGTTGAACACTGAAGCTTTCTTT | CSARGGAELNTEAFF
medium-sized | TRBJ2-3 | TRBV19 | . | TGTGCCAGTGGAGGTCGGACAGATACGCAGTATTTT | CASGGRTDTQYF
medium-sized | TRBJ1-1 | TRBV7-9 | . | TGTGCCAGCAGCTTCGACTTGCGGGACACTGAAGCTTTCTTT | CASSFDLRDTEAFF
. | TRBJ2-5 | TRBV12-3/TRBV12-4 | . | TGTGCCAGCAGTTTATTCGCGGGACCCCGCCAAGAGACCCAGTACTTC | CASSLFAGPRQETQYF
. | TRBJ1-2 | TRBV3-1 | . | TGTGCCAGCAGCTCCTTTGACAATGGCTACACCTTC | CASSSFDNGYTF
. | TRBJ2-7 | TRBV4-1 | . | TGCGCCAGCAGCCAACTACAGGCCTACGAGCAGTACTTC | CASSQLQAYEQYF
many | TRBJ2-2 | TRBV13 | . | TGTGCCAGCAGCTTAGGCGCAGGGCAATGGAACACCGGGGAGCTGTTTTTT | CASSLGAGQWNTGELFF
. | TRBJ1-1 | TRBV10-2 | TRBD1 | TGCGCCAGCAGGCCGGGACAGACAAACACTGAAGCTTTCTTT | CASRPGQTNTEAFF
many | TRBJ2-1 | TRBV2 | . | TGTGCCAGCAGTCCCCACTCCTACAATGAGCAGTTCTTC | CASSPHSYNEQFF
medium-sized | TRBJ1-1 | TRBV25-1 | . | TGTGCCAGCAGTGAAACAGGGATGCACACTGAAGCTTTCTTT | CASSETGMHTEAFF
many | TRBJ2-1 | TRBV7-6 | . | TGTGCCAGCAGCTTAGGAGGCGGCGGGATCATTTCCTACAATGAGCAGTTCTTC | CASSLGGGGIISYNEQFF
. | TRBJ2-1 | TRBV6-4 | . | TGTGCCAGCAGTGAAAGGGCGGTTGATGAGCAGTTCTTC | CASSERAVDEQFF
. | TRBJ1-5 | TRBV27 | . | TGTGCCAGCAGTTTAAGGGATAATCAGCCCCAGCATTTT | CASSLRDNQPQHF
few | TRBJ2-7 | TRBV5-1 | . | TGCGCCAGCAGCTTGGACGGGGATACCTACGAGCAGTACTTC | CASSLDGDTYEQYF
many | TRBJ1-1 | TRBV6-5 | . | TGTGCCAGCAGTTACGAACCCGGGGGAGAAACTGAAGCTTTCTTT | CASSYEPGGETEAFF
medium-sized | TRBJ1-1 | TRBV12-1 | . | TGTGCCAGCAGCTCACTTTCAGGGTCTGAAGCTTTCTTT | CASSSLSGSEAFF
few | TRBJ2-4 | TRBV29-1 | . | TGCAGCGTAATAGGCAGGGGAAACATTCAGTACTTC | CSVIGRGNIQYF
few | TRBJ2-2 | TRBV27 | . | TGTGCCAGCAGTTTATCGACCGGGAGTGGCACCGGGGAGCTGTTTTTT | CASSLSTGSGTGELFF
medium-sized | TRBJ2-2 | TRBV6-6 | . | TGTGCCAGCAGTCAGACCCCGAGGGTTGCCGGGGAGCTGTTTTTT | CASSQTPRVAGELFF
medium-sized | TRBJ1-5 | TRBV29-1 | . | TGCAGCGTTACTCTTGGGAGGGATCAGCCCCAGCATTTT | CSVTLGRDQPQHF
many | TRBJ1-1 | TRBV7-9 | . | TGTGCCAGCAGCTTCCCAGAGTCAGGCCCTCCGAACACTGAAGCTTTCTTT | CASSFPESGPPNTEAFF
few | TRBJ2-1 | TRBV6-2/TRBV6-3 | . | TGTGCCAGCAGTCCCTACTCCTACAATGAGCAGTTCTTC | CASSPYSYNEQFF
many | TRBJ2-4 | TRBV20-1 | . | TGCAGTCTAGGGGGGACCAAAAACATTCAGTACTTC | CSLGGTKNIQYF
medium-sized | TRBJ2-3 | TRBV12-3/TRBV12-4 | . | TGTGCCAGCAGTTTAACACGGAGGTTGGTTACGAAAGATACGCAGTATTTT | CASSLTRRLVTKDTQYF
. | TRBJ1-1 | TRBV3-1 | . | TGTGCCAGCAGCCAAGCCGGGACTGCCACTGAAGCTTTCTTT | CASSQAGTATEAFF
medium-sized | TRBJ2-7 | TRBV5-1 | TRBD1 | TGCGCCAGCAGCTTGGTAACAGGGGCCTACGAGCAGTACTTC | CASSLVTGAYEQYF
few | TRBJ1-5 | TRBV6-1 | TRBD1 | TGTGCCAGCATTACGGACAGGGGGGCTAGCAATCAGCCCCAGCATTTT | CASITDRGASNQPQHF
once | TRBJ2-2 | TRBV24-1 | TRBD2 | TGTGCCACCAGTGAAGCTAGCGGGACAACCGCCACCGGGGAGCTGTTTTTT | CATSEASGTTATGELFF
many | TRBJ2-3 | TRBV20-1 | . | TGCAGTGCTAGAGCAACTAGTGCTAGCACAGATACGCAGTATTTT | CSARATSASTDTQYF
many | TRBJ1-1 | TRBV5-1 | . | TGCGCCAGCAGCGTCCCTAATGGAGGGGCGAAGAACACTGAAGCTTTCTTT | CASSVPNGGAKNTEAFF
. | TRBJ1-2 | TRBV29-1 | . | TGCAGCGTTGCGGCAGGGGCAGGAGAGGGCTACACCTTC | CSVAAGAGEGYTF
medium-sized | TRBJ2-1 | TRBV2 | TRBD1 | TGTGCCAGCAGTGGGCAGGGACAGGAGTACAATGAGCAGTTCTTC | CASSGQGQEYNEQFF
many | TRBJ1-1 | TRBV5-1 | TRBD1 | TGCGCCAGCAGCTTTAGGGGACAGTTGAACACTGAAGCTTTCTTT | CASSFRGQLNTEAFF
many | TRBJ2-2 | TRBV7-9 | TRBD2 | TGTGCCAGCAGCTTAATACTAGCGGGACCCTTCTCCGGGGAGCTGTTTTTT | CASSLILAGPFSGELFF
few | TRBJ2-3 | TRBV7-9 | . | TGTGCCAGCAGCCCCGCTGCCGCAGATACGCAGTATTTT | CASSPAAADTQYF